This section outlines one T cell receptor beta chain sequence together with its context. The data stem from a study of blood T cell repertoires in COVID-19. Only in-frame clones appear in the TCRdb table, and some are missing; sequencing was by immunoSEQ multiplex PCR. This table holds about 220,000 clones, roughly nine tenths found once. Participants came from roughly 23 US areas, aged roughly 18 to 95 years. Assignments of participants to cohorts depended upon their own reported clinical history. Germline-derived CDR1 and CDR2 are SGDLS and YYNGEE. The CDR3 spans 15 residues. With V trimmed by 4 bases and J by 4 bases, 7 bases remained unmatched.

This chain joins TRBV9 and TRBJ1-4, with 7 bases aligning to TRBD1. The sequence was obtained from a woman between 18 and 30 years old in a cohort exposed to, infected with or recovered from COVID-19 (not recorded which). The sequenced material came from PBMCs or T cells enriched from blood (not recorded which). The chain's CDR3 is CASSFMDRNNEKLFF. Here the CDR3 DNA reads TGTGCCAGCAGCTTCATGGACAGGAATAATGAAAAACTGTTTTTT.